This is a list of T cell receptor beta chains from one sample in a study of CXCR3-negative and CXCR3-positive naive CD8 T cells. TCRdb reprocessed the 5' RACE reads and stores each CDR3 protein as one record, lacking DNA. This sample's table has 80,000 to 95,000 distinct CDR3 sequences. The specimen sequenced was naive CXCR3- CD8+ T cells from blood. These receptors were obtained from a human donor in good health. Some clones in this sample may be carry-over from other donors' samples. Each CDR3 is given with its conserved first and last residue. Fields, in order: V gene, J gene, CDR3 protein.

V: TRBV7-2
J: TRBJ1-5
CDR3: CASSKNTGLSNQPQHF

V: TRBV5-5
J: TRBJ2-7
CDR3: CASSLRVNTYEQYF

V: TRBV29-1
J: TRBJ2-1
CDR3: CSVEDLFRQGGGNEQFF

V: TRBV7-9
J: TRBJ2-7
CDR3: CASSEGTSGQSSYEQYF

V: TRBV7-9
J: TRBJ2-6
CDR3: CASSSPDEGPKHSGANVLTF

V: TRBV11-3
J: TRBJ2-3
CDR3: CASSSRGADTQYF

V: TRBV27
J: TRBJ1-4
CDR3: CASRPGATNEKLFF

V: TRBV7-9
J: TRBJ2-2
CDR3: CASSLGRQGDTGELFF

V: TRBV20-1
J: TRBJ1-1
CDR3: CSASPPGTASDMNTEAFF

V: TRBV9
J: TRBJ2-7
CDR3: CASSVDGSNYEQYF

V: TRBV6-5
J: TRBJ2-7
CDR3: CASSYSKDGPYEQYF

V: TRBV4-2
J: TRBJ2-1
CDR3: CASSQAHGDSAYNEQFF

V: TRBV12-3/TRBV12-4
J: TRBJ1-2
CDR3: CASSLSAGDYGYTF

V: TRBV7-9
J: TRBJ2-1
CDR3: CASSLSAGGKEEQFF

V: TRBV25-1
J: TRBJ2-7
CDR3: CASSSYRGSYEQYF

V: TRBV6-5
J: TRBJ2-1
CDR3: CASSYIGGSYNEQFF

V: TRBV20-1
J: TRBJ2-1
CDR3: CSANLADNEQFF

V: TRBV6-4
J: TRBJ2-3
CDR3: CASSPTSGTDTQYF

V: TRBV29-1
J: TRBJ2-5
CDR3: CSVELGQLQETQYF

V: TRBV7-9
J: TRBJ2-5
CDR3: CASTFPVVGAGGTQYF

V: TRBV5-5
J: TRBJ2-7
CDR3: CASSFWPGSYEQYF

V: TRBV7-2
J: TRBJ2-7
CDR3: CASSLALWGLPLTYEQYF

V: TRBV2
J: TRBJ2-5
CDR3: CASSDPLDLVGTEETQYF

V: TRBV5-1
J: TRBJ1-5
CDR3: CASRPGYSNQPQHF

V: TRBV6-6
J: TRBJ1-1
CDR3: CASGRGLTEAFF

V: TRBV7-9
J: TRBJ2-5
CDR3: CASSSQETQYF

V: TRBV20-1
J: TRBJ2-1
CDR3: CSARVVRAGDYNEQFF

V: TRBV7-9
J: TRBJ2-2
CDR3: CASSPNPGGVLGELFF

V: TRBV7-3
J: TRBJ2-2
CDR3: CASSLSVQPITGELFF

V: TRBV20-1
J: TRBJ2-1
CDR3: CSARDLAGGYNEQFF

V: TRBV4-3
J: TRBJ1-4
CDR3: CASSPGTGNEKLFF

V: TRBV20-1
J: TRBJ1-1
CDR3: CSASIGVIGAEAFF

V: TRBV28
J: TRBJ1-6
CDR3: CASTKGWENSPLHF

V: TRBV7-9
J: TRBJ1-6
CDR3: CASSDPRGGKSPLHF

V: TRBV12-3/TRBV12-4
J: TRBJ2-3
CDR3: CASSPLLAGFTDTQYF

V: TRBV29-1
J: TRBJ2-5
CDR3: CSVVPVGGGETQYF

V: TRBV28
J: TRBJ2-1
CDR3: CASSIERERYNEQFF

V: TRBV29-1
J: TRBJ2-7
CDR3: CSVEDPTSGAAYEQYF

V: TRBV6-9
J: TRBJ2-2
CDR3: CASSLTSFEDTGELFF

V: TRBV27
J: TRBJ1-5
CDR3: CASSSLTSNQPQHF

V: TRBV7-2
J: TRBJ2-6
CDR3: CASSSPMGANVLTF

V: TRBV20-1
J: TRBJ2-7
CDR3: CSARMRLNLLEQYF

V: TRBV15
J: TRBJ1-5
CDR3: CATSIDRGLNQPQHF

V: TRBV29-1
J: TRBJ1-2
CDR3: CSVEDTGGDYGYTF

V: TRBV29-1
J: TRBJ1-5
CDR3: CSVGQRGGNQPQHF

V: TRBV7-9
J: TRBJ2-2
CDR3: CASSLGVNTGELFF

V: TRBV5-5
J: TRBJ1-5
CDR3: CASSTDRGYSNQPQHF

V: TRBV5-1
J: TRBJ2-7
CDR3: CASSLVAGPYEQYF

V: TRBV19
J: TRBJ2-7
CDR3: CASSISVGDLYEQYF

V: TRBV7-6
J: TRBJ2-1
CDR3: CASSWTSGDGEQFF

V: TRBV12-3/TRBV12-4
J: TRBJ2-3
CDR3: CASSFTGPADTQYF

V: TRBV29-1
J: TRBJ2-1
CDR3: CSVVGSSYNEQFF

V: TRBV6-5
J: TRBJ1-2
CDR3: CASSYGTPNYGYTF